A single sample gave rise to the 29 T cell receptor beta chains below, sequenced in a study of blood T cell repertoires in COVID-19. Clones were sequenced by immunoSEQ multiplex PCR, and TCRdb holds only the in-frame ones, with some missing. The sample includes about 140,000 clones, about 80% of them seen just once. The sequencing input was peripheral blood. Receptor source: a human donor in a cohort sampled during active COVID-19.

The V call is TRBV29-1, the J call TRBJ1-2; 7 bases align to TRBD1. The germline V gene encodes CDR1 SQVTM and CDR2 ANQGSEA. J lost 0 bases, V lost 6 bases, and 4 bases had no gene match. There are 13 residues in the CDR3. The CDR3 here is CSVRQGANYGYTF. For the CDR3, the DNA is TGCAGCGTCAGACAGGGAGCTAACTATGGCTACACCTTC.

The rearrangement joins TRBV6-2 or TRBV6-3 to TRBJ2-7; D ambiguous. The CDR3 is made up of 11 amino acids. The germline V gene has CDR1 MNHEY and CDR2 SVGEGT. V was pared by 4 bases and J by 12 bases, with 13 bases between. Here the CDR3 DNA reads TGTGCCAGCAGTTCCACCCCCAAGCGGTACTTC. Its protein product is CASSSTPKRYF.

The V and J genes are TRBV7-2 and TRBJ2-7; 8 bases line up with TRBD2. Germline V lookup: CDR1 SGHTA, CDR2 FQGNSA. CDR3 length: 14 amino acids. J lost 4 bases, V lost 2 bases, and 4 bases had no gene match. This CDR3 reads CASSLRGTRYEQYF. The CDR3 region has the DNA TGTGCCAGCAGCTTAAGGGGGACTAGGTACGAGCAGTACTTC.

The chain joins TRBV5-1 to TRBJ2-2; 12 nucleotides agree with TRBD2. V lost 5 bases to trimming and J lost 5 bases; unmatched junction nucleotides: 1. The CDR3 runs 14 residues. CDR1 is SGHRS, CDR2 YFSETQ, per germline. As DNA, the CDR3 is TGCGCCAGCAGAACTAGCGGGAGGACCGGGGAGCTGTTTTTT. Translation: CASRTSGRTGELFF. Using reference TRBV5-1 and TRBJ2-2 for the parts outside the CDR3, the full variable domain is KAGVTQTPRYLIKTRGQQVTLSCSPISGHRSVSWYQQTPGQGLQFLFEYFSETQRNKGNFPGRFSGRQFSNSRSEMNVSTLELGDSALYLCASRTSGRTGELFFGEGSRLTVL.

The chain carries TRBV6-5 and TRBJ2-5; 7 bases are a match to TRBD2. This CDR3 is 14 amino acids long. The junction had 7 bases not matched to a gene; V was cut back by 0 bases and J by 9 bases. Germline values: CDR1 MNHEY, CDR2 SVGAGI. This CDR3 is CASSYSGGSWAQYF. CDR3 DNA sequence: TGTGCCAGCAGTTACTCGGGAGGGTCCTGGGCCCAGTACTTC.

This rearrangement joins TRBV5-1 to TRBJ1-2, with 7 bases lining up with TRBD1. Trimming at V came to 4 bases and at J to 4 bases, leaving 13 bases not matched to a gene. Germline V gene data show CDR1 as SGHRS and CDR2 as YFSETQ. The CDR3 has 16 amino acids. In nucleotides, the CDR3 is TGCGCCAGCAGCGGATCCAGGGGGACCACTCCCTATGGCTACACCTTC. Its translation: CASSGSRGTTPYGYTF.

The CDR3 DNA sequence: TGTGCCAGCAGTCCGTCGACAGGGGAGAACTACAATGAGCAGTTCTTC. Its translation: CASSPSTGENYNEQFF. The chain carries TRBV27 and TRBJ2-1, with 8 nucleotides matching TRBD1. With 5 bases clipped from V and 3 bases from J, the junction kept 9 bases outside the gene matches. This CDR3 region has 16 residues. In germline, CDR1 is MNHEY, CDR2 SMNVEV (reference sequence).

The chain has TRBV7-8 and TRBJ1-1; 9 bases map to TRBD1. CDR1 SGHVS and CDR2 FQNEAQ come from the germline V gene. V lost 5 bases to trimming and J lost 6 bases; unmatched junction nucleotides: 10. The CDR3 is 15 residues long. As DNA, the CDR3 is TGTGCCAGCAGCCTAAGGGACAGGGAGGTGGCTGAAGCTTTCTTT. It codes for CASSLRDREVAEAFF.

This sequence joins TRBV28 and TRBJ2-1, with TRBD2 matching 8 bases. Trimming removed 7 bases from V and 14 bases from J; junction bases left unmatched: 7. This CDR3 contains 11 residues. The germline CDR1 and CDR2 sequences are MDHEN and SYDVKM. For the CDR3, the DNA is TGTGCCAGCACAACCGGGACTAGAAAGTTCTTC. Amino acid sequence: CASTTGTRKFF.

This chain joins TRBV3-1 (or the pseudogene TRBV3-2) and TRBJ1-6, with 11 bases fitting TRBD1. J was trimmed by 10 bases and V by 3 bases; bases with no gene match: 5. CDR3 length equals 15 residues. CDR1 is LGHDT and CDR2 is YNNKEL in the germline V gene (reference sequence). This chain's CDR3 is CASSHRTGGGSPLHF. CDR3 DNA: TGTGCCAGCAGCCATCGGACAGGGGGCGGCTCACCCCTCCACTTT.

The chain employs TRBV14 and TRBJ2-3, with D maybe TRBD2 (6 bases). V was pared by 1 base and J by 3 bases, with 11 bases between. CDR3 length: 15 amino acids. Looked up from germline, CDR1 is SGHDN and CDR2 is FVKESK. CDR3 residues: CASSQGWLATDTQYF. The CDR3 nucleotides are TGTGCCAGCAGCCAAGGGTGGCTAGCGACAGATACGCAGTATTTT.

V is TRBV10-3 and J is TRBJ2-3; 8 bases agree with TRBD2. The germline V gene has CDR1 ENHRY and CDR2 SYGVKD. Trimming at V came to 2 bases and at J to 1 base, leaving 5 bases not matched to a gene. The CDR3 is 16 residues long. The CDR3 is CAISEPGRGGTDTQYF. In nucleotides, the CDR3 is TGTGCCATCAGTGAGCCCGGGAGGGGCGGCACAGATACGCAGTATTTT.

This chain links TRBV5-1 with TRBJ1-2, with 10 bases that match TRBD1. Unmatched junction bases numbered 3, after V lost 4 bases and J lost 6 bases. CDR3 length: 13 residues. Germline CDR1 and CDR2: SGHRS and YFSETQ. The CDR3 spells CASSGDRGNGYTF. The CDR3 nucleotides are TGCGCCAGCAGCGGGGACAGGGGCAATGGCTACACCTTC. The full variable domain, rest sourced from reference TRBV5-1 and TRBJ1-2, is KAGVTQTPRYLIKTRGQQVTLSCSPISGHRSVSWYQQTPGQGLQFLFEYFSETQRNKGNFPGRFSGRQFSNSRSEMNVSTLELGDSALYLCASSGDRGNGYTFGSGTRLTVV.

V gene TRBV11-3 combines with J gene TRBJ2-1, with a possible D match to TRBD2 (6 bases). CDR3 length: 14 residues. The V gene's germline CDR1 is SGHNT and CDR2 YENEEA. The ends were cut back, 4 bases at V and 5 bases at J, with 12 bases in the middle. The CDR3 DNA is TGTGCCAGCAGCTGGGCGGGGCCGAACAATGAGCAGTTCTTC. Translated, it gives CASSWAGPNNEQFF. Variable domain in full (rest from reference TRBV11-3 and TRBJ2-1): EAGVVQSPRYKIIEKKQPVAFWCNPISGHNTLYWYLQNLGQGPELLIRYENEEAVDDSQLPKDRFSAERLKGVDSTLKIQPAELGDSAVYLCASSWAGPNNEQFFGPGTRLTVL.

To note about this clone: A junction end diverges from the germline sequence, so it may reflect a read error. The chain uses TRBV7-7 and TRBJ2-5; 9 bases map to TRBD1. Germline CDR1 reads SSHAT; CDR2 reads FNYEAQ (reference sequence). The CDR3 has 14 amino acids. CDR3 nucleotide sequence: TGTGCTAGCAGCGCCACGGGACAGGGAGAGACCCAGTACTTC. Residues: CASSATGQGETQYF.

The CDR3 loop is CASSFEWSGVRVMAKNIQYF. The CDR3 DNA follows: TGTGCCAGCAGTTTTGAGTGGTCGGGTGTAAGAGTCATGGCCAAAAACATTCAGTACTTC. J is TRBJ2-4 and V is TRBV28; D unresolved. The CDR3 loop spans 20 amino acids. Germline loops: CDR1 MDHEN, CDR2 SYDVKM. Trimming removed 3 bases at V and 1 base at J, with 25 bases between.

The chain carries TRBV7-9 and TRBJ2-1; D remains ambiguous. V was pared by 3 bases and J by 5 bases, with 2 bases between. Germline CDR1 and CDR2: SEHNR and FQNEAQ (reference sequence). The length of the CDR3 is 11 residues. CDR3 DNA sequence: TGTGCCAGCAGCTTTAACAATGAGCAGTTCTTC. Protein sequence: CASSFNNEQFF.

The rearrangement links TRBV4-3 to TRBJ1-1, with 9 bases identical to TRBD1. CDR1 and CDR2 (germline): LGHNA, YSLEER. The CDR3 has 18 amino acids. Trimming at V came to 0 bases and at J to 1 base, leaving 9 bases not matched to a gene. Here the CDR3 reads CASSQDWTGATSNTEAFF. The CDR3 nucleotides read TGCGCCAGCAGCCAAGATTGGACAGGGGCGACCTCGAACACTGAAGCTTTCTTT.

This chain uses TRBV19 with TRBJ2-3; 10 positions match TRBD2. V dropped 3 bases and J dropped 6; count of bases not matched to a gene: 12. CDR1 is LNHDA and CDR2 is SQIVND in the germline V gene (reference sequence). The length of the CDR3 is 17 residues. The CDR3 sequence is CASSIRGLAGGGDTQYF. CDR3 nucleotide sequence: TGTGCCAGTAGTATTCGTGGCTTAGCGGGAGGAGGTGATACGCAGTATTTT.

The V gene is TRBV27, the J gene TRBJ1-5, with a tentative D call TRBD1 (5 bases). Germline V gives CDR1 MNHEY, CDR2 SMNVEV (reference sequence). The CDR3 totals 15 residues. V lost 3 bases, J lost 4 bases, and 13 bases lay in between. The DNA for the CDR3 is TGTGCCAGCAGTTTTAGGGGTCTGGGTAATCAGCCCCAGCATTTT. The encoded protein is CASSFRGLGNQPQHF.

V usage is TRBV5-5 and J usage is TRBJ2-2; possibly TRBD2 for D (5 bases). Germline CDR1 is SGHKS and CDR2 is YYEKEE (reference sequence). The V end lost 1 base, the J end lost 0 bases, and 10 bases lay between the germline ends. There are 16 residues in the CDR3. The CDR3 DNA reads TGTGCCAGCAGCTTGAAACCGGGGTCGAACACCGGGGAGCTGTTTTTT. It yields the protein CASSLKPGSNTGELFF.

The count of this clone is one. J is TRBJ1-5 and V is TRBV6-1; D call uncertain. CDR3 length: 11 residues. Germline CDR1 is MNHNS and CDR2 is SASEGT. The V end was cut by 3 bases, the J end by 12 bases, with 9 bases between. This CDR3 reads CASSETWIQHF. The CDR3 DNA reads TGTGCCAGCAGTGAGACTTGGATCCAGCATTTT.

The rearrangement uses TRBV14 and TRBJ2-2, with 8 bases that match TRBD2. This CDR3 comprises 17 residues. Germline CDR1 is SGHDN and CDR2 is FVKESK. The ends lost 4 bases at V and 6 bases at J; junction bases unmatched: 13. CDR3 DNA sequence: TGTGCCAGCAGCCTCCTGGGTACGGCGGGAGGCGCCGGGGAGCTGTTTTTT. Encoded protein: CASSLLGTAGGAGELFF.

The chain couples TRBV10-3 to TRBJ2-1, with TRBD2 identical over 8 bases. The CDR3 is made up of 15 amino acids. V gave up 7 bases and J gave up 8 bases; unmatched junction bases: 13. CDR1 is ENHRY and CDR2 is SYGVKD in the germline V gene. CDR3 bases: TGTGCCATCAACAATCCGGGACTAGGACCCTATGAGCAGTTCTTC. It codes for CAINNPGLGPYEQFF.

The CDR3 DNA sequence: TGCGCCAGCAGCCGGACCCCGGGGAGCGTTCCATACGAGCAGTACTTC. Translation: CASSRTPGSVPYEQYF. This chain connects TRBV4-3 to TRBJ2-7; D may be TRBD2 (5 bases). The germline gives CDR1 LGHNA, CDR2 YSLEER. V gave up 4 bases and J gave up 4 bases, with 20 bases separating them. CDR3 length equals 16 residues.

J is TRBJ1-5 and V is TRBV19; maybe TRBD1 (5 bases). V was clipped by 3 bases and J by 6 bases, with 12 bases between them. CDR3 length: 14 residues. Germline lookup yields CDR1 LNHDA and CDR2 SQIVND (reference sequence). Written as DNA, the CDR3 is TGTGCCAGTAGTATCTTCCAGGGAAGTCAGCCCCAGCATTTT. Encoded protein: CASSIFQGSQPQHF.

The CDR3 sequence is CASSFRQLPEQYF. Written as DNA, the CDR3 is TGTGCCAGCAGCTTTAGACAGCTCCCGGAGCAGTACTTC. This chain connects TRBV14 to TRBJ2-7; D perhaps matches TRBD1 (5 bases). Trimming cost V 5 bases and J 7 bases, with 15 bases left between them. The CDR3 spans 13 residues. Looked up from germline, CDR1 is SGHDN and CDR2 is FVKESK.

The gene calls are TRBV5-4 and TRBJ2-1; 7 nucleotides agree with TRBD2. Germline V gene lookup returns CDR1 SGHNT and CDR2 YYREEE (reference sequence). This CDR3 comprises 15 residues. Trimming cost V 4 bases and J 5 bases; bases outside gene matches: 9. The CDR3 loop reads CASSLSSGVNNEQFF. The CDR3 nucleotides read TGTGCCAGCAGCCTCTCAAGCGGGGTGAACAATGAGCAGTTCTTC.

This chain joins TRBV5-1 and TRBJ1-4; 8 bases fit TRBD1. The CDR3 totals 15 residues. V was pared by 1 base and J by 8 bases, with 7 bases of the junction left unmatched. Germline V gene lookup returns CDR1 SGHRS and CDR2 YFSETQ. CDR3 loop: CASSLQGAEEEKLFF. CDR3 DNA: TGCGCCAGCAGCTTGCAGGGGGCAGAGGAGGAAAAACTGTTTTTT.